This T cell receptor (beta chain) emerged from a study of blood T cell repertoires in COVID-19. Study information: T cells, B-cell-depleted T cells, or PBMCs provided the cDNA or gDNA that served as material.

CDR1 MNHNY and CDR2 SVGAGI come from the germline V gene (reference sequence). Trimming cost V 6 bases and J 7 bases, with 13 bases left between them. The CDR3 runs to 13 residues. Assay used: immunoSEQ multiplex PCR; TCRdb lists only in-frame clones, some missing. The sample has roughly 230,000 clones, approximately 82% seen once. The sequenced sample consisted of peripheral blood. The chain joins TRBV6-6 to TRBJ1-5, with a tentative D call TRBD1 (5 bases). This receptor was obtained from an elderly woman with acute or convalescent COVID-19. DNA of the CDR3: TGTGCCAGCAGCTACGGGGCTTCCCAGCCCCAGCATTTT. Encoded protein: CASSYGASQPQHF.